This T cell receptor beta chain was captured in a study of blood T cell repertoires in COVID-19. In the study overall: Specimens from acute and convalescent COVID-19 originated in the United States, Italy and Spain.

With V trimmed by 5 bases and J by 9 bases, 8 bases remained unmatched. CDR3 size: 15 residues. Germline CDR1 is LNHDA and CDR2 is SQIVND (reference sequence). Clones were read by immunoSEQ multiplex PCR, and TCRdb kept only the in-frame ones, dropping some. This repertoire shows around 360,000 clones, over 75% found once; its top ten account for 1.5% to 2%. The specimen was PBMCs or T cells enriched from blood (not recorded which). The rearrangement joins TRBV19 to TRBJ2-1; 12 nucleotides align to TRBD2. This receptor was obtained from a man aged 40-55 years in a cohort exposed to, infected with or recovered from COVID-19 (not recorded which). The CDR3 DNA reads TGTGCCAGTAGTCTAAGACTAGCGGGAGTTTTTGAGCAGTTCTTC. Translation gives CASSLRLAGVFEQFF.